The rows below give T cell receptor beta chains drawn from one sample of a study of blood T cell repertoires in COVID-19. Sequenced by immunoSEQ multiplex PCR; TCRdb stores in-frame clones only, minus some. The sample consists of about 300,000 clones, roughly nine tenths of them appearing once. Sequenced sample: PBMCs or T cells enriched from blood (not recorded which). These receptors all come from a woman aged 25-40 years who had recovered from COVID-19. Each CDR3 is given with its conserved first and last residue. D genes are given only for firm matches. Size is stated for part of the rows, as once, few or many counts, or as a class when the clone is expanded.

D gene: TRBD1
clone size: -
J gene: TRBJ1-5
V gene: TRBV7-2
CDR3 protein: CASTQGGGQPQHF
CDR3 DNA: TGTGCCAGCACCCAGGGGGGAGGTCAGCCCCAGCATTTT

D gene: TRBD1
clone size: -
J gene: TRBJ1-2
V gene: TRBV12-3/TRBV12-4
CDR3 protein: CASTDRVGYTF
CDR3 DNA: TGTGCCAGCACCGACAGGGTTGGCTACACCTTC

D gene: -
clone size: -
J gene: TRBJ1-2
V gene: TRBV6-1
CDR3 protein: CASSGRTADQYIYGYTF
CDR3 DNA: TGTGCCAGCAGTGGGAGGACAGCCGACCAGTACATATATGGCTACACCTTC

D gene: TRBD1
clone size: -
J gene: TRBJ2-7
V gene: TRBV7-8
CDR3 protein: CASNPGTVGYEQYF
CDR3 DNA: TGTGCCAGCAACCCCGGGACAGTAGGCTACGAGCAGTACTTC

D gene: TRBD2
clone size: -
J gene: TRBJ2-1
V gene: TRBV3-1/TRBV3-2
CDR3 protein: CASSQGLAGAPNEQFF
CDR3 DNA: TGTGCCAGCAGCCAAGGACTAGCGGGGGCCCCCAATGAGCAGTTCTTC

D gene: -
clone size: -
J gene: TRBJ1-5
V gene: TRBV6-2/TRBV6-3
CDR3 protein: CASSLSGRGNQPQHF
CDR3 DNA: TGTGCCAGCAGTTTGTCAGGGCGAGGAAATCAGCCCCAGCATTTT

D gene: -
clone size: few
J gene: TRBJ1-1
V gene: TRBV7-9
CDR3 protein: CASRVGGGRTDTEAFF
CDR3 DNA: TGTGCCAGCAGAGTAGGTGGGGGCAGGACCGACACTGAAGCTTTCTTT

D gene: TRBD2
clone size: -
J gene: TRBJ2-7
V gene: TRBV5-4
CDR3 protein: CASSFEEAGGHTRYEQYF
CDR3 DNA: TGTGCCAGCAGCTTTGAGGAGGCGGGGGGGCACACCCGCTACGAGCAGTACTTC

D gene: -
clone size: -
J gene: TRBJ1-2
V gene: TRBV27
CDR3 protein: CASIEGYTF
CDR3 DNA: TGTGCCAGCATAGAGGGCTACACCTTC

D gene: TRBD1
clone size: few
J gene: TRBJ1-2
V gene: TRBV6-1
CDR3 protein: CASSEWDSFGYTF
CDR3 DNA: TGTGCCAGCAGTGAGTGGGACAGTTTTGGCTACACCTTC

D gene: -
clone size: -
J gene: TRBJ2-3
V gene: TRBV9
CDR3 protein: CASSLGHGLLDTQYF
CDR3 DNA: TGTGCCAGCAGCTTAGGACATGGACTGTTGGATACGCAGTATTTT

D gene: TRBD1
clone size: -
J gene: TRBJ1-3
V gene: TRBV18
CDR3 protein: CASSPTGVGNTIYF
CDR3 DNA: TGTGCCAGCTCACCGACAGGGGTTGGAAACACCATATATTTT

D gene: TRBD1
clone size: -
J gene: TRBJ1-2
V gene: TRBV9
CDR3 protein: CASSASNVHRTGYGYTF
CDR3 DNA: TGTGCCAGCAGCGCGAGTAACGTTCACCGGACAGGCTATGGCTACACCTTC

D gene: -
clone size: once
J gene: TRBJ2-2
V gene: TRBV5-4
CDR3 protein: CASSPGDFHTGELFF
CDR3 DNA: TGTGCCAGCAGCCCGGGGGACTTCCACACCGGGGAGCTGTTTTTT

D gene: -
clone size: -
J gene: TRBJ2-7
V gene: TRBV6-6
CDR3 protein: CASSGARRDEQYF
CDR3 DNA: TGTGCCAGCAGTGGGGCCCGCCGCGACGAGCAGTACTTC

D gene: -
clone size: once
J gene: TRBJ2-7
V gene: TRBV4-3
CDR3 protein: CASSQAWGPYEQYF
CDR3 DNA: TGCGCCAGCAGCCAAGCGTGGGGCCCCTACGAGCAGTACTTC

D gene: TRBD1
clone size: -
J gene: TRBJ1-1
V gene: TRBV25-1
CDR3 protein: CASSAAGGTEAFF
CDR3 DNA: TGTGCCAGCAGTGCGGCAGGGGGCACTGAAGCTTTCTTT

D gene: -
clone size: -
J gene: TRBJ1-5
V gene: TRBV19
CDR3 protein: CASSIQGHNQPQHF
CDR3 DNA: TGTGCCAGTAGTATCCAGGGCCACAATCAGCCCCAGCATTTT

D gene: -
clone size: -
J gene: TRBJ1-1
V gene: TRBV7-9
CDR3 protein: CASSLSQNTEAFF
CDR3 DNA: TGTGCCAGCAGCTTAAGCCAGAACACTGAAGCTTTCTTT

D gene: -
clone size: -
J gene: TRBJ2-2
V gene: TRBV11-3
CDR3 protein: CASSSYRTSNTGELFF
CDR3 DNA: TGTGCCAGCAGCTCCTACAGGACCTCGAACACCGGGGAGCTGTTTTTT

D gene: -
clone size: -
J gene: TRBJ1-5
V gene: TRBV3-1/TRBV3-2
CDR3 protein: CASSQVSSQPQHF
CDR3 DNA: TGTGCCAGCAGCCAAGTTAGTAGTCAGCCCCAGCATTTT

D gene: -
clone size: -
J gene: TRBJ1-1
V gene: TRBV6-5
CDR3 protein: CASRKPRDKNTEAFF
CDR3 DNA: TGTGCCAGCAGGAAACCTCGGGACAAGAACACTGAAGCTTTCTTT